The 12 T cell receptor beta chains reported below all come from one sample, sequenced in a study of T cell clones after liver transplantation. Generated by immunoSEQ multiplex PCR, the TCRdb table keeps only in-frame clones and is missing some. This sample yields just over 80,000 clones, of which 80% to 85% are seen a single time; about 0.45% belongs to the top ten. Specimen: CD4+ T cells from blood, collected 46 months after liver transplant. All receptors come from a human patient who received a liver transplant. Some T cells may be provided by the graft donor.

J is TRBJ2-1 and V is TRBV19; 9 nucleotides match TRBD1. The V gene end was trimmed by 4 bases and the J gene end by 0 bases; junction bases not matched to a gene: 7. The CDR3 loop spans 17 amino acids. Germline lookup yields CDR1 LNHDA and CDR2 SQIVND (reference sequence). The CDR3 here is CASSRNRGPSSYNEQFF. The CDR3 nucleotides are TGTGCCAGTAGTAGGAACAGGGGGCCGAGCTCCTACAATGAGCAGTTCTTC.

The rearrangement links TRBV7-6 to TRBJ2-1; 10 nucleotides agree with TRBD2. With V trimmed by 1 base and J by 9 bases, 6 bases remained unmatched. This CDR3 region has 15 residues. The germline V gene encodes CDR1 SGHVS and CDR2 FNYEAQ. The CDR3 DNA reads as TGTGCCAGCAGCTTAGGGGCTAGCGGGAGTGGTGAGCAGTTCTTC. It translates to CASSLGASGSGEQFF.

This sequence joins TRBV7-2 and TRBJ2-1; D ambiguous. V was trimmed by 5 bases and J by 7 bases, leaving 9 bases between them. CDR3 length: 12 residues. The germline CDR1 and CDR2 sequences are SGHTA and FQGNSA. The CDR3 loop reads CASSTLRNEQFF. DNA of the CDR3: TGTGCCAGCAGCACCCTCAGGAATGAGCAGTTCTTC.

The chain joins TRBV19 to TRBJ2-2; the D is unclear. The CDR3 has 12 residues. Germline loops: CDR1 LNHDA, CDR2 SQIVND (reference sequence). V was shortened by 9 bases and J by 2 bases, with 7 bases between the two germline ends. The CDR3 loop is CASRPNTGELFF. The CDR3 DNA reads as TGTGCCAGCAGACCAAACACCGGGGAGCTGTTTTTT.

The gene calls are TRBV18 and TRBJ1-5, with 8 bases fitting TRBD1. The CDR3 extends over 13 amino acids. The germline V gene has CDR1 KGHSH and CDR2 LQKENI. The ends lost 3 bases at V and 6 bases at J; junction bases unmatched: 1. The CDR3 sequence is CASSPDRAQPQHF. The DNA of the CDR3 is TGTGCCAGCTCACCGGACAGGGCTCAGCCCCAGCATTTT.

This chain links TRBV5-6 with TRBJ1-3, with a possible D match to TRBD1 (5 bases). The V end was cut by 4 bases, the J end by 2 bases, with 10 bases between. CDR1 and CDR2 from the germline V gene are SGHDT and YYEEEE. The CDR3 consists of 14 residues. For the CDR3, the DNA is TGTGCCAGCAGCCGTCGACAGCCTGGAAACACCATATATTTT. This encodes CASSRRQPGNTIYF.

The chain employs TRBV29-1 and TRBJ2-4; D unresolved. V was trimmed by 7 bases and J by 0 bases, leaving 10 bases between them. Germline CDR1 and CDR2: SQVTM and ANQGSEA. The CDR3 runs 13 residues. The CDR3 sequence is CSARSSAKNIQYF. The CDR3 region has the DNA TGCAGCGCTCGATCCTCAGCCAAAAACATTCAGTACTTC.

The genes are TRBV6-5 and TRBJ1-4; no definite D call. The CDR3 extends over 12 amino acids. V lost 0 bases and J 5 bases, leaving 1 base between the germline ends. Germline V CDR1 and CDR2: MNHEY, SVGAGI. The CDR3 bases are TGTGCCAGCAGTTACTCGAATGAAAAACTGTTTTTT. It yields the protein CASSYSNEKLFF.

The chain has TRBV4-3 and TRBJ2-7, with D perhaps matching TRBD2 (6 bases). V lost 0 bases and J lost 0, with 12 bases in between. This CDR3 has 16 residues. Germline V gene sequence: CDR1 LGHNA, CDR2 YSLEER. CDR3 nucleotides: TGCGCCAGCAGCCAAGATCTAGCGAGGAGCTCCTACGAGCAGTACTTC. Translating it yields CASSQDLARSSYEQYF.

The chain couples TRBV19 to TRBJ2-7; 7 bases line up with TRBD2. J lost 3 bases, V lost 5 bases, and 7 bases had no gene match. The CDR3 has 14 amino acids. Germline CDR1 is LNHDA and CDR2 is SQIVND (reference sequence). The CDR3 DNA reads TGTGCCAGTAGTCCGGGAGGCCTAAGCTACGAGCAGTACTTC. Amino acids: CASSPGGLSYEQYF. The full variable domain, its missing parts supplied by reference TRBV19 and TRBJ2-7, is DGGITQSPKYLFRKEGQNVTLSCEQNLNHDAMYWYRQDPGQGLRLIYYSQIVNDFQKGDIAEGYSVSREKKESFPLTVTSAQKNPTAFYLCASSPGGLSYEQYFGPGTRLTVT.

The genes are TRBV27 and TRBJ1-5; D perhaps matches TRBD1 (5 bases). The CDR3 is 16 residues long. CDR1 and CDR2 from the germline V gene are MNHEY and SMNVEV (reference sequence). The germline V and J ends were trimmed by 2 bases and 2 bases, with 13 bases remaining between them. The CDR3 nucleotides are TGTGCCAGCAGTTTAGTTGCGAGGGGTCGCAATCAGCCCCAGCATTTT. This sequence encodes CASSLVARGRNQPQHF.

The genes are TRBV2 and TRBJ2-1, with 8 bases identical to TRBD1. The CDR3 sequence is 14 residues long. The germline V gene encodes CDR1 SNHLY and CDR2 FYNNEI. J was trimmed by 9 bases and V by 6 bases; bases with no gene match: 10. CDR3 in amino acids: CASRAGGQAGEQFF. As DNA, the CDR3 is TGTGCCAGCAGAGCAGGGGGCCAGGCGGGTGAGCAGTTCTTC.